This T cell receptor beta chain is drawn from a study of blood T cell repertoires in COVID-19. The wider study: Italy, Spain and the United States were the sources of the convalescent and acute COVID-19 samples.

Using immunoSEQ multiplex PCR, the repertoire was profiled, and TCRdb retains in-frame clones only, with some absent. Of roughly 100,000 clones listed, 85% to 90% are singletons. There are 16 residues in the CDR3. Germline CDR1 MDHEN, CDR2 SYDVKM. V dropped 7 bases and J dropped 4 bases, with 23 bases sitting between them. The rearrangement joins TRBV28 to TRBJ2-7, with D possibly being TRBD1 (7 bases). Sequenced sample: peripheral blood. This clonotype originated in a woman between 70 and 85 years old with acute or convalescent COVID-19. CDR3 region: CASKPTGVGSGYEQYF. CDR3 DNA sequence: TGTGCCAGCAAACCCACAGGGGTCGGGAGCGGATACGAGCAGTACTTC.